Listed below are T cell receptor beta chains from one sample, sequenced in a study of blood T cell repertoires in COVID-19. Method: immunoSEQ multiplex PCR; TCRdb's copy keeps in-frame clones and lacks some. Among 140,000 to 150,000 clones, 70% to 90% were seen once, and the ten largest hold around 4.5%. Sequenced sample: PBMCs or T cells enriched from blood (not recorded which). These receptor sequences come from a man aged 50-60 years who had recovered from COVID-19. Each CDR3 is given with its conserved first and last residue. D genes are given only for firm matches. The size field is filled for only some rows; it gives once, few, many or a size class.

NA	NA	TRBV5-5	TRBJ1-6	TGTGCCAGCAGCTTGGACAGGGCGGTCTCCAATTCACCCCTCCACTTT	CASSLDRAVSNSPLHF
TRBD1	NA	TRBV6-5	TRBJ1-3	TGTGCCAGCAGGCCCGGGACAGATCGAAACACCATATATTTT	CASRPGTDRNTIYF
NA	NA	TRBV12-3/TRBV12-4	TRBJ2-7	TGTGCCAGCAGTTTCCGGTACGAGCAGTACTTC	CASSFRYEQYF
TRBD1	NA	TRBV18	TRBJ1-4	TGTGCCAGCTCGCGCCCCGGGACAGCCTATGAAAAACTGTTTTTT	CASSRPGTAYEKLFF
TRBD1	NA	TRBV19	TRBJ2-7	TGTGCCAGTAGTATAGCCCCGACAGGGCTTACCTACGAGCAGTACTTC	CASSIAPTGLTYEQYF
NA	NA	TRBV5-6	TRBJ2-3	TGTGCCAGCAGCTTCCAGCTTAGGAGGGGAGATACGCAGTATTTT	CASSFQLRRGDTQYF
NA	NA	TRBV5-1	TRBJ2-5	TGCGCCAGCAGCTTGGGTCAGGTGGAGACCCAGTACTTC	CASSLGQVETQYF
NA	NA	TRBV30	TRBJ1-2	TGTGCCTGGAGTGTACCAGGCTATGGCTACACCTTC	CAWSVPGYGYTF
NA	once	TRBV24-1	TRBJ1-1	TGTGCCACCAGTGATTTTACGCCGGGGGGCAGGAGTGGCACTGAAGCTTTCTTT	CATSDFTPGGRSGTEAFF
NA	NA	TRBV3-1/TRBV3-2	TRBJ1-4	TGTGCCAGCAGCCAACCCGAGGGTAATGAAAAACTGTTTTTT	CASSQPEGNEKLFF